This entry lists 16 T cell receptor beta chains sequenced from one sample in a study of T cells after yellow fever vaccination. TCRdb reprocessed the 5' RACE reads via MiXCR and lists one record per CDR3 protein. In the table there are under 300,000 distinct CDR3 sequences, less than 9% of which are singletons. The sequencing used CD4+ T cells sorted from PBMCs, collected 15 days after the yellow fever booster vaccination. All receptors derive from a man aged 25-45 years who received the YFV17D yellow fever vaccine.

The rearrangement joins TRBV5-1 to TRBJ2-2, with 7 bases aligning to TRBD2. With 4 bases clipped from V and 6 bases from J, the junction kept 12 bases outside the gene matches. The germline CDR1 and CDR2 sequences are SGHRS and YFSETQ. This CDR3 spans 16 amino acids. CDR3: CASSQDTSAKAGELFF. The DNA of the CDR3 is TGCGCCAGCAGCCAAGACACTAGCGCGAAGGCCGGGGAGCTGTTTTTT.

The chain carries TRBV11-2 and TRBJ2-6; 7 positions match TRBD1. The CDR3 extends over 18 amino acids. With V trimmed by 5 bases and J by 0 bases, 10 bases remained unmatched. Germline lookup yields CDR1 SGHAT and CDR2 FQNNGV. DNA of the CDR3: TGTGCCAGCAGCCCGTACGCAGGGGGTTCCTCTGGGGCCAACGTCCTGACTTTC. Amino acids: CASSPYAGGSSGANVLTF. Complete variable domain (other parts from reference TRBV11-2 and TRBJ2-6): EAGVAQSPRYKIIEKRQSVAFWCNPISGHATLYWYQQILGQGPKLLIQFQNNGVVDDSQLPKDRFSAERLKGVDSTLKIQPAKLEDSAVYLCASSPYAGGSSGANVLTFGAGSRLTVL.

This clonotype came up many times. This rearrangement joins TRBV5-5 to TRBJ2-1; 7 nucleotides line up with TRBD1. Germline CDR1 reads SGHKS; CDR2 reads YYEKEE (reference sequence). The CDR3 extends over 13 amino acids. V trimming: 3 bases; J trimming: 7 bases; junction bases outside the gene matches: 4. This CDR3 reads CASSYRGGNEQFF. The CDR3 DNA is TGTGCCAGCAGCTACAGGGGCGGGAATGAGCAGTTCTTC.

This clonotype was seen repeatedly, ten times or more. The chain uses TRBV5-1 and TRBJ2-2; 8 nucleotides align to TRBD2. Germline V CDR1 and CDR2: SGHRS, YFSETQ. CDR3 length equals 15 residues. The ends lost 3 bases at V and 5 bases at J; junction bases unmatched: 6. The CDR3: CASSWSGSGTGELFF. For the CDR3, the DNA is TGCGCCAGCAGCTGGAGCGGGAGCGGGACCGGGGAGCTGTTTTTT.

Only a few counts were recorded for this clonotype. The chain has TRBV20-1 and TRBJ1-5, with a possible D match to TRBD1 (6 bases). The CDR3 sequence is 14 residues long. With 5 bases removed from V and 0 bases from J, the gap between germline ends came to 11 bases. The germline CDR1 and CDR2 sequences are DFQATT and SNEGSKA (reference sequence). The CDR3 is CSAYAGDSNQPQHF. DNA for the CDR3: TGCAGTGCTTACGCAGGGGATAGCAATCAGCCCCAGCATTTT.

This clonotype was seen at least ten times. The chain employs TRBV7-6 and TRBJ2-1, with TRBD2 identical over 8 bases. The CDR3 is 15 residues long. The V segment lost 3 bases and the J segment 5 bases; nucleotides outside the gene matches: 6. Germline loops: CDR1 SGHVS, CDR2 FNYEAQ. The CDR3 region has the DNA TGTGCCAGCAGCTTTATAGCGGGACCGGACAATGAGCAGTTCTTC. Translating gives CASSFIAGPDNEQFF.

This clonotype was seen at least ten times. The chain couples TRBV2 to TRBJ2-3; 10 bases line up with TRBD1. With V trimmed by 4 bases and J by 6 bases, 4 bases remained unmatched. The germline gives CDR1 SNHLY, CDR2 FYNNEI. This CDR3 spans 14 amino acids. The CDR3 coding sequence is TGTGCCAGCAGTGGACAGGGGGCGCGGGATACGCAGTATTTT. This codes for CASSGQGARDTQYF. Filled out from reference TRBV2 and TRBJ2-3, the complete variable domain reads EPEVTQTPSHQVTQMGQEVILRCVPISNHLYFYWYRQILGQKVEFLVSFYNNEISEKSEIFDDQFSVERPDGSNFTLKIRSTKLEDSAMYFCASSGQGARDTQYFGPGTRLTVL.

This clonotype occurred many times. This sequence joins TRBV5-6 and TRBJ2-2; either TRBD1 or TRBD2 may supply D (5 bases each). With 4 bases removed from V and 4 bases from J, the gap between germline ends came to 20 bases. The CDR3 covers 17 residues. Germline V gene lookup returns CDR1 SGHDT and CDR2 YYEEEE. The CDR3 spells CASSKRAGATGTGELFF. The CDR3 bases are TGTGCCAGCAGCAAAAGGGCCGGGGCCACGGGCACCGGGGAGCTGTTTTTT.

DNA of the CDR3: TGCGCCAGCAGCCAAGAGATTGACGGCGAGCAGTACTTC. Translated: CASSQEIDGEQYF. V usage is TRBV4-3 and J usage is TRBJ2-7; the D is unclear. CDR1 is LGHNA, CDR2 YSLEER, per germline. V dropped 0 bases and J dropped 6 bases, with 9 bases sitting between them. CDR3 length: 13 residues.

This clonotype appeared many times. The rearrangement links TRBV7-2 to TRBJ2-7; perhaps TRBD2 as D (5 bases). The CDR3 length is 13 residues. V lost 5 bases and J lost 5, with 13 bases in between. Germline lookup yields CDR1 SGHTA and CDR2 FQGNSA. CDR3 loop: CASSRDYPHEQYF. CDR3 DNA: TGTGCCAGCAGCCGTGACTACCCCCACGAGCAGTACTTC.

This clonotype was seen a handful of times. The V and J genes are TRBV4-1 and TRBJ2-3; D call uncertain. CDR3 length equals 13 residues. The V gene's germline CDR1 is MGHRA and CDR2 YSYEKL. The V gene lost 1 base and the J gene lost 6 bases, with 8 bases spanning the gap. The DNA for the CDR3 is TGCGCCAGCAGCCAAGTACCGCCGGATACGCAGTATTTT. It is translated as CASSQVPPDTQYF.

In this sample, this clonotype turned up many times. This sequence joins TRBV20-1 and TRBJ2-3, with unresolved D. CDR3 size: 12 residues. Germline-derived CDR1 and CDR2 are DFQATT and SNEGSKA (reference sequence). The V end lost 5 bases, the J end lost 6 bases, and 12 bases lay between the germline ends. The CDR3 bases are TGCAGTGCTGCGCCGGGTTCGGATACGCAGTATTTT. Protein sequence: CSAAPGSDTQYF.

The CDR3 is CASSFLQRERAEQYF. In DNA, the CDR3 is TGTGCCAGCAGCTTTTTACAGCGGGAGAGAGCCGAGCAGTACTTC. The chain is built from TRBV7-3 and TRBJ2-7; 8 bases fit TRBD2. Germline CDR1 and CDR2: SGHTA and FQGTGA. The CDR3 totals 15 residues. The V segment lost 3 bases and the J segment 6 bases; nucleotides outside the gene matches: 10.

This clonotype was counted many times. This rearrangement joins TRBV18 to TRBJ2-1; no reliable D call. Trimming took off 4 bases at V and 6 bases at J, with 13 bases between the two ends. The germline V gene has CDR1 KGHSH and CDR2 LQKENI. The CDR3 has 14 amino acids. CDR3 coding DNA: TGTGCCAGCTCACAAGGCGGCTCCGCCAATGAGCAGTTCTTC. Encoded protein: CASSQGGSANEQFF.

This clonotype showed up many times. The chain is built from TRBV5-1 and TRBJ2-1; TRBD1 matches 11 bases. The CDR3 extends over 16 amino acids. CDR1 SGHRS and CDR2 YFSETQ come from the germline V gene. The V and J ends lost 4 bases and 8 bases, in that order; junction bases with no gene match: 11. This chain's CDR3 is CASSRAVDRGQDEQFF. The CDR3 coding sequence is TGCGCCAGCAGCAGAGCGGTGGACAGGGGGCAAGATGAGCAGTTCTTC. The whole variable domain, filled in from reference TRBV5-1 and TRBJ2-1, reads KAGVTQTPRYLIKTRGQQVTLSCSPISGHRSVSWYQQTPGQGLQFLFEYFSETQRNKGNFPGRFSGRQFSNSRSEMNVSTLELGDSALYLCASSRAVDRGQDEQFFGPGTRLTVL.

V usage is TRBV28 and J usage is TRBJ2-2, with TRBD2 matching 15 bases. CDR3 length: 19 residues. Trimming took 5 bases from V and 1 from J; bases not matched to a gene: 8. Germline V gene lookup returns CDR1 MDHEN and CDR2 SYDVKM. CDR3 DNA sequence: TGTGCCAGCAGTCCGCCCGGACTAGCGGGAGGGAGGAACACCGGGGAGCTGTTTTTT. Encoded protein: CASSPPGLAGGRNTGELFF.